A single sample is the source of the 19 T cell receptor beta chains below, sequenced in a study of prognosis after radiotherapy for stage I lung cancer. Genomic DNA was the source, and TCR beta CDR3 was amplified from it by two-round multiplex PCR. The first PCR round targeted every TRBV and TRBJ gene with specific primers. TCRdb independently ran MiXCR on the multiplex PCR reads; one entry per CDR3 protein. Counted here are roughly 17,000 distinct CDR3 sequences, 44% occurring once; the ten biggest clones make up 30% to 40%. Sequencing used PBMCs, obtained before or after stereotactic body radiation therapy (not recorded which). The receptor source for this set is a donor over 45 with non-small cell lung cancer.

This clonotype was observed a handful of times. The J gene is TRBJ2-3, the V gene TRBV24-1; possibly TRBD2 for D (7 bases). The V end was cut by 9 bases, the J end by 7 bases, with 22 bases between. The germline V gene has CDR1 KGHDR and CDR2 SFDVKD. The CDR3 loop spans 15 amino acids. The CDR3 is CATPEGGGPENTQYF. The CDR3 DNA sequence: TGTGCCACCCCAGAGGGGGGGGGGCCAGAAAATACGCAGTATTTT.

Many counts were recorded for this clonotype. V usage is TRBV9 and J usage is TRBJ2-5; D might be TRBD1 (6 bases). The V end lost 3 bases, the J end lost 0 bases, and 9 bases lay between the germline ends. This CDR3 contains 14 residues. Germline V lookup: CDR1 SGDLS, CDR2 YYNGEE. The CDR3 reads CASSATGYQETQYF. The CDR3 DNA reads as TGTGCCAGCAGCGCGACAGGATACCAAGAGACCCAGTACTTC. Based on the CDR3 plus reference TRBV9 and TRBJ2-5, the full variable domain is DSGVTQTPKHLITATGQRVTLRCSPRSGDLSVYWYQQSLDQGLQFLIQYYNGEERAKGNILERFSAQQFPDLHSELNLSSLELGDSALYFCASSATGYQETQYFGPGTRLLVL.

This clonotype was seen ten or more times. The CDR3 reads CATSDTSETGELFF. In nucleotides, the CDR3 is TGTGCCACCAGTGATACTAGCGAGACCGGGGAGCTGTTTTTT. The rearrangement links TRBV24-1 to TRBJ2-2, with 7 positions matching TRBD2. CDR1 KGHDR and CDR2 SFDVKD come from the germline V gene. V shed 3 bases, J shed 5 bases, and the junction held 2 bases outside the gene matches. This CDR3 comprises 14 residues.

Turning to this clonotype: An end of the junction differs from the germline gene, which may be a read error. CDR3 coding DNA: TGTTCCAGCAGTGAGGTCCGGGGGGTGGACTATGGCTACACCTTC. Encoded protein: CSSSEVRGVDYGYTF. The V call is TRBV6-1, the J call TRBJ1-2, with a tentative D call TRBD1 (5 bases). CDR3 length equals 15 residues. Germline assignment: CDR1 MNHNS and CDR2 SASEGT.

DNA of the CDR3: TGTGCCAGCAGCCAAGGTCACCGCTCTGGAAACACCATATATTTT. Translated, it gives CASSQGHRSGNTIYF. The V and J genes are TRBV14 and TRBJ1-3; no clear D gene. CDR1 is SGHDN, CDR2 FVKESK, per germline. CDR3 length equals 15 residues. V was shortened by 1 base and J by 0 bases, with 7 bases between the two germline ends.

There are a few counts of this clonotype. The chain has TRBV19 and TRBJ2-7; TRBD1 matches at 7 bases. Trimming removed 6 bases from V and 7 bases from J; junction bases left unmatched: 15. From germline, CDR1 is LNHDA and CDR2 SQIVND (reference sequence). The CDR3 has 15 amino acids. CDR3 residues: CASSPVRQGTYEQYF. In DNA form, the CDR3 reads TGTGCCAGTAGCCCCGTGAGACAGGGTACTTATGAGCAGTACTTC.

Of note for this clonotype: This may be a read error, as it is one base from a much larger clone. The chain is built from TRBV10-3 and TRBJ1-1, with TRBD1 matching over 9 bases. The V and J ends lost 6 bases and 1 base, in that order; junction bases with no gene match: 9. Germline assignment: CDR1 ENHRY and CDR2 SYGVKD. The CDR3 runs 16 residues. For the CDR3, the DNA is TGTGCCATCAGGGGGCAGGGACAGGGTACGAACACTGAAGCTTTCTTT. Amino acids: CAIRGQGQGTNTEAFF.

This clonotype was seen many times. This chain links TRBV10-3 with TRBJ2-7; 12 bases map to TRBD1. V dropped 6 bases and J dropped 2; count of bases not matched to a gene: 2. The CDR3 extends over 14 amino acids. Germline values: CDR1 ENHRY, CDR2 SYGVKD. Written as DNA, the CDR3 is TGTGCCATCAGGGGACAGGGGGCAACCTACGAGCAGTACTTC. It yields the protein CAIRGQGATYEQYF.

There are many counts of this clonotype. V is TRBV28 and J is TRBJ2-1; 12 nucleotides align to TRBD2. In germline, CDR1 is MDHEN, CDR2 SYDVKM. The V and J ends lost 3 bases and 0 bases, in that order; junction bases with no gene match: 6. The CDR3 spans 18 residues. DNA of the CDR3: TGTGCCAGCAGTTTTCGGCTAGCGGGGGGGCCCTCCTACAATGAGCAGTTCTTC. Its protein product is CASSFRLAGGPSYNEQFF. The full variable domain, in which reference TRBV28 and TRBJ2-1 provide the parts outside the CDR3, is DVKVTQSSRYLVKRTGEKVFLECVQDMDHENMFWYRQDPGLGLRLIYFSYDVKMKEKGDIPEGYSVSREKKERFSLILESASTNQTSMYLCASSFRLAGGPSYNEQFFGPGTRLTVL.

The chain uses TRBV7-3 and TRBJ2-1; TRBD2 matches 7 bases. In germline, CDR1 is SGHTA, CDR2 FQGTGA. V gave up 1 base and J gave up 3 bases; unmatched junction bases: 18. CDR3 length: 20 amino acids. The DNA for the CDR3 is TGTGCCAGCAGCTTAAGCGGGGGACGGGACGGTTTTCCCGTCTACAATGAGCAGTTCTTC. Its translation: CASSLSGGRDGFPVYNEQFF.

Ten or more counts support this clonotype. This rearrangement joins TRBV27 to TRBJ1-5; 10 bases are shared with TRBD1. The junction had 1 base not matched to a gene; V was cut back by 4 bases and J by 4 bases. CDR1 and CDR2 from the germline V gene are MNHEY and SMNVEV (reference sequence). CDR3 size: 14 residues. This chain's CDR3 is CASSWTGGNQPQHF. DNA for the CDR3: TGTGCCAGCAGTTGGACAGGGGGTAATCAGCCCCAGCATTTT.

On this clonotype: Given a much more abundant clone one base away, this may be a read error. This chain connects TRBV9 to TRBJ2-4, with a weak D call TRBD1 (6 bases). The CDR3 is 15 residues long. CDR1 and CDR2 (germline): SGDLS, YYNGEE. Trimming removed 4 bases from V and 5 bases from J, with 16 bases in between. The CDR3, as DNA: TGTGCCAGCAGCCCCCCCGACAGGTATCAAAACATTCAGTACTTC. Protein: CASSPPDRYQNIQYF.

Only one count was recorded for this clonotype. Germline is not matched at one junction end, which may reflect a read error. In DNA form, the CDR3 reads TGTGCCAGCACTTTAAGGCACCCCACAGATACCCAGTATTTT. Its protein is CASTLRHPTDTQYF. The V call is TRBV6-2 or TRBV6-3, the J call TRBJ2-3, with D hard to call. The CDR3 runs to 14 residues. CDR1 MNHEY and CDR2 SVGEGT come from the germline V gene.

The rearrangement uses TRBV5-1 and TRBJ2-7; tentative D call: TRBD2 (6 bases). CDR1 and CDR2 from the germline V gene are SGHRS and YFSETQ. The ends were cut back, 5 bases at V and 4 bases at J, with 22 bases in the middle. The CDR3 consists of 16 residues. The CDR3 loop is CASRSFSGWTPYEQYF. The CDR3 nucleotides read TGCGCCAGCAGATCCTTTAGCGGATGGACGCCTTACGAGCAGTACTTC. The full variable domain, with the rest looked up from reference TRBV5-1 and TRBJ2-7, is KAGVTQTPRYLIKTRGQQVTLSCSPISGHRSVSWYQQTPGQGLQFLFEYFSETQRNKGNFPGRFSGRQFSNSRSEMNVSTLELGDSALYLCASRSFSGWTPYEQYFGPGTRLTVT.

Remarks on this clonotype: Compared with germline, one end of the junction differs, possibly owing to a read error. The chain is built from TRBV3-1 and TRBJ2-7, with D unclear. Germline-derived CDR1 and CDR2 are LGHDT and YNNKEL (reference sequence). The length of the CDR3 is 12 residues. CDR3 region: CANSQESPEQYF. In DNA form, the CDR3 reads TGTGCCAACAGCCAAGAAAGCCCCGAGCAGTACTTC.

In regard to this clonotype: A read error may account for a junction end that differs from germline. This sequence joins TRBV5-1 and TRBJ2-2; D is possibly TRBD2 (5 bases). This CDR3 region has 14 residues. Germline CDR1 and CDR2: SGHRS and YFSETQ. In DNA form, the CDR3 reads TGCGCCAGCAGCTTGGTGCTGTACACCGGGGATCTGTTTTTT. Its translation is CASSLVLYTGDLFF.

This clonotype was detected only a few times. As DNA, the CDR3 is TGTGCCAGCAGTGAATCGGTTTTACAGCCCCAGCATTTT. The encoded protein is CASSESVLQPQHF. V gene TRBV6-1 combines with J gene TRBJ1-5; D is ambiguous. Trimming removed 2 bases at V and 7 bases at J, with 9 bases between. Germline-derived CDR1 and CDR2 are MNHNS and SASEGT. The length of the CDR3 is 13 residues.

This clonotype has at least ten counts. One end of the junction does not line up with germline, which may come from a read error. The chain combines TRBV5-1 with TRBJ1-1, with D possibly TRBD1 on 6 matching bases. This CDR3 comprises 13 residues. The germline V gene has CDR1 SGHRS and CDR2 YFSETQ. The CDR3 DNA is TGCGCCAGCAGCTTGGACAGGGACACTGAAGCTCTCTTT. This encodes CASSLDRDTEALF. The entire variable domain, with the rest obtained from reference TRBV5-1 and TRBJ1-1, is as follows: KAGVTQTPRYLIKTRGQQVTLSCSPISGHRSVSWYQQTPGQGLQFLFEYFSETQRNKGNFPGRFSGRQFSNSRSEMNVSTLELGDSALYLCASSLDRDTEALFGQGTRLTVV.

As for this clonotype: This clone may be a read error of a much larger clone one base away. V usage is TRBV13 and J usage is TRBJ2-4; D tentatively fits TRBD1 or TRBD2 (5 bases each). This CDR3 comprises 14 residues. The V and J ends lost 4 bases and 7 bases respectively, with 14 bases between them. In germline, CDR1 is PRHDT, CDR2 FYEKMQ (reference sequence). The CDR3 region is CASSSARWGNIQYF. DNA of the CDR3: TGTGCCAGCAGCTCGGCCCGATGGGGGAACATTCAGTACTTC.